The 21 T cell receptor beta chains given below trace back to one sample, sequenced in a study of blood T cell repertoires in COVID-19. Sequencing used immunoSEQ multiplex PCR; TCRdb keeps in-frame clones, though not all of them. The repertoire holds 390,000 or so clones, with roughly 90% as singletons. Specimen: peripheral blood. The receptors were sampled from a woman in her thirties with COVID-19, enrolled during active disease.

The V and J genes are TRBV5-1 and TRBJ1-2; weak D call: TRBD1 (5 bases). V was clipped by 2 bases and J by 5 bases, with 10 bases between them. The germline CDR1 and CDR2 sequences are SGHRS and YFSETQ. This CDR3 has 13 amino acids. Here the CDR3 reads CASSLPDSYGYTF. DNA of the CDR3: TGCGCCAGCAGCTTACCTGACAGTTATGGCTACACCTTC.

The chain combines TRBV11-2 with TRBJ2-1; TRBD2 matches 9 bases. The CDR3 runs to 15 residues. The V segment lost 4 bases and the J segment 2 bases; nucleotides outside the gene matches: 3. The germline V gene has CDR1 SGHAT and CDR2 FQNNGV. The CDR3 DNA reads TGTGCCAGCAGCTCCCTAGCGGGACCCTACAATGAGCAGTTCTTC. It specifies CASSSLAGPYNEQFF.

This clone was seen only once. V is TRBV18 and J is TRBJ1-2; D ambiguous. Germline values: CDR1 KGHSH, CDR2 LQKENI. The CDR3 runs 15 residues. Trimming took 2 bases from V and 0 from J, leaving 10 bases between them. Here the CDR3 DNA reads TGTGCCAGCTCACCAGGGTTAGCCTCTAACTATGGCTACACCTTC. Protein product: CASSPGLASNYGYTF.

This chain connects TRBV15 to TRBJ1-4; TRBD1 matches at 8 bases. Unmatched junction bases numbered 9, after V lost 4 bases and J lost 8 bases. The CDR3 has 15 residues. Germline CDR1 reads LNHNV; CDR2 reads YYDKDF (reference sequence). The CDR3 loop reads CATSNHRGSYEKLFF. Written as DNA, the CDR3 is TGTGCCACCAGCAATCACAGGGGGAGTTACGAAAAACTGTTTTTT.

CDR3 DNA sequence: TGTGCCAGTAGTATAGAACCTCCGGGACAGGGGCATTCACCCCTCCACTTT. This sequence encodes CASSIEPPGQGHSPLHF. The chain employs TRBV19 and TRBJ1-6; 10 nucleotides align to TRBD1. The germline gives CDR1 LNHDA, CDR2 SQIVND (reference sequence). The CDR3 extends over 17 amino acids. V shed 0 bases and J 8 bases; nucleotides not matched to a gene: 7.

A remark on this clone: Germline and junction disagree at one end, which may indicate a read error. This chain links TRBV7-7 with TRBJ2-2; no reliable D call. Germline CDR1 and CDR2: SSHAT and FNYEAQ (reference sequence). The CDR3 is made up of 14 amino acids. CDR3 DNA sequence: TGTGCTAGCAGCTTAGCACAGTTCACCGGGGAGCTGTTTTTT. Its translation: CASSLAQFTGELFF.

The chain recombines TRBV7-2 with TRBJ1-2; no definite D call. V was pared by 1 base and J by 3 bases, with 9 bases between. This CDR3 comprises 14 residues. Germline V gives CDR1 SGHTA, CDR2 FQGNSA. The CDR3, as DNA: TGTGCCAGCAGCTTAGATCCGTCTTACTATGGCTACACCTTC. Translated: CASSLDPSYYGYTF.

The chain recombines TRBV7-8 with TRBJ2-7, with 8 bases fitting TRBD1. The CDR3 sequence is 13 residues long. The V segment lost 5 bases and the J segment 3 bases; nucleotides outside the gene matches: 3. Germline CDR1 reads SGHVS; CDR2 reads FQNEAQ. CDR3 in DNA: TGTGCCAGCAGCGCCACAGGGGGCTACGAGCAGTACGTC. It yields the protein CASSATGGYEQYV.

The J gene is TRBJ1-5, the V gene TRBV4-1; D might be TRBD1 (5 bases). V lost 4 bases to trimming and J lost 0 bases, with 25 bases between them. This CDR3 comprises 20 residues. Germline loops: CDR1 MGHRA, CDR2 YSYEKL. DNA for the CDR3: TGCGCCAGCAGCCCTCTAGAATGGACATCAAGACATCATAGCAATCAGCCCCAGCATTTT. It codes for CASSPLEWTSRHHSNQPQHF.

The chain employs TRBV7-9 and TRBJ1-6; D gene uncertain. The CDR3 has 12 amino acids. Per the germline V gene, CDR1 is SEHNR and CDR2 is FQNEAQ (reference sequence). Trimming left V 5 bases short and J 11 bases short, with 10 bases between. CDR3 nucleotide sequence: TGTGCCAGCAGCCCTACGGGGACACCCCTCCACTTT. This gives the protein CASSPTGTPLHF. Together with reference TRBV7-9 and TRBJ1-6, the CDR3 gives the full variable domain: DTGVSQNPRHKITKRGQNVTFRCDPISEHNRLYWYRQTLGQGPEFLTYFQNEAQLEKSRLLSDRFSAERPKGSFSTLEIQRTEQGDSAMYLCASSPTGTPLHFGNGTRLTVT.

The rearrangement uses TRBV4-3 and TRBJ2-2; 10 bases match TRBD1. The CDR3 has 16 residues. CDR1 LGHNA and CDR2 YSLEER come from the germline V gene. V shed 0 bases, J shed 6 bases, and the junction held 4 bases outside the gene matches. The DNA for the CDR3 is TGCGCCAGCAGCCAAGAAGCGACAGGGGGCCCCGGGGAGCTGTTTTTT. Its protein product is CASSQEATGGPGELFF.

J is TRBJ2-6 and V is TRBV5-4; 8 nucleotides line up with TRBD1. CDR3 length: 19 amino acids. The ends lost 4 bases at V and 2 bases at J; junction bases unmatched: 14. Germline CDR1 SGHNT, CDR2 YYREEE (reference sequence). CDR3 nucleotide sequence: TGTGCCAGCAGCCCCTGGGGCGTGTTACAGGGGGCTGGGGCCAACGTCCTGACTTTC. It codes for CASSPWGVLQGAGANVLTF.

V is TRBV7-9 and J is TRBJ2-1; 8 bases agree with TRBD2. The CDR3 spans 15 residues. Germline V gene lookup returns CDR1 SEHNR and CDR2 FQNEAQ (reference sequence). The trim removed 6 bases at V and 0 bases at J, leaving 4 bases unmatched. CDR3 region: CASSGGGRSYNEQFF. DNA of the CDR3: TGTGCCAGCAGTGGCGGGGGGCGCTCCTACAATGAGCAGTTCTTC.

This chain links TRBV4-1 with TRBJ2-7; TRBD1 matches 7 bases. V was pared by 1 base and J by 1 base, with 4 bases of the junction left unmatched. The CDR3 contains 15 residues. Germline V CDR1 and CDR2: MGHRA, YSYEKL. CDR3 DNA: TGCGCCAGCAGCCAAGTTGGGGACAGTTCCTACGAGCAGTACTTC. Translated: CASSQVGDSSYEQYF.

The rearrangement uses TRBV11-2 and TRBJ2-1; 7 bases map to TRBD2. The CDR3 is 14 amino acids. Germline values: CDR1 SGHAT, CDR2 FQNNGV. Unmatched junction bases numbered 3, after V lost 1 base and J lost 6 bases. The DNA of the CDR3 is TGTGCCAGCAGCTTAGTTCGGGGGGTCAATGAGCAGTTCTTC. As protein: CASSLVRGVNEQFF.

This chain uses TRBV7-9 with TRBJ2-2, with 10 bases that match TRBD1. CDR1 is SEHNR, CDR2 FQNEAQ, per germline (reference sequence). The ends lost 4 bases at V and 3 bases at J; junction bases unmatched: 8. CDR3 length: 17 amino acids. The chain's CDR3 is CASSSRGGTGDTGELFF. As DNA, the CDR3 is TGTGCCAGCAGCTCCCGGGGAGGGACAGGGGACACCGGGGAGCTGTTTTTT.

This clone was observed a handful of times. V gene TRBV28 combines with J gene TRBJ1-2; 7 bases agree with TRBD1. V dropped 1 base and J dropped 0; count of bases not matched to a gene: 5. The CDR3 totals 16 residues. The germline gives CDR1 MDHEN, CDR2 SYDVKM. As DNA, the CDR3 is TGTGCCAGCAGTTTATCGGGGACAGCGCCTAACTATGGCTACACCTTC. Translating gives CASSLSGTAPNYGYTF.

On this clone itself: The DNA is omitted, as the CDR3 cannot be located on it reliably, and the CDR3 follows TCRdb's listing. The chain links TRBV21-1 to TRBJ2-5; the table's D gene call, TRBD2, was not cross checked with the DNA. TRBV21-1 is given as a pseudogene. The CDR3 has 11 residues if both end residues are counted. The CDR3 spells CASSDYSCGYF.

V is TRBV7-9 and J is TRBJ1-2, with 9 positions matching TRBD1. Germline CDR1 is SEHNR and CDR2 is FQNEAQ (reference sequence). The CDR3 has 15 residues. With V trimmed by 3 bases and J by 1 base, 3 bases remained unmatched. In nucleotides, the CDR3 is TGTGCCAGCAGCTTTTGGACAGGGGATAACTATGGCTACACCTTC. Encoded protein: CASSFWTGDNYGYTF.

The rearrangement links TRBV5-1 to TRBJ2-7; 11 bases match TRBD2. This CDR3 is 15 amino acids long. J lost 3 bases, V lost 4 bases, and 6 bases had no gene match. Germline loops: CDR1 SGHRS, CDR2 YFSETQ. CDR3 region: CASSEGTSGDYEQYF. CDR3 DNA: TGCGCCAGCAGCGAGGGGACTAGCGGTGACTACGAGCAGTACTTC.

The chain uses TRBV5-1 and TRBJ1-6, with D possibly matching TRBD1 (5 bases). V was clipped by 4 bases and J by 8 bases, with 10 bases between them. The CDR3 is 13 amino acids. Germline V gene lookup returns CDR1 SGHRS and CDR2 YFSETQ. The CDR3 region is CASSPTGDSPLHF. In nucleotides, the CDR3 is TGCGCCAGCAGCCCGACGGGGGATTCACCCCTCCACTTT.